This T cell receptor (beta chain) was profiled in a study of cytomegalovirus exposure and HLA in healthy donors. The V end lost 5 bases, the J end lost 3 bases, and 8 bases lay between the germline ends. This CDR3 region has 13 residues. Germline V gene lookup returns CDR1 SGHRS and CDR2 YFSETQ. With 60 Vbeta and 13 Jbeta primers, the PCR was carried out. Generated by immunoSEQ multiplex PCR, the TCRdb table keeps only in-frame clones and is missing some. This sample yields 200,000 to 300,000 clones, of which 80% to 90% are seen a single time; 0.24% belongs to the top ten. This chain joins TRBV5-1 and TRBJ2-2; D might be TRBD1 (6 bases). This TCR derives from a girl aged 2 to 10 in good health and CMV-seronegative. The sequencing input was PBMCs. The CDR3 protein is CASRQGYTGELFF. As DNA, the CDR3 is TGCGCCAGCAGACAGGGATACACCGGGGAGCTGTTTTTT.